This is a list of T cell receptor beta chains from one sample in a study of blood T cell repertoires in COVID-19. The method was immunoSEQ multiplex PCR; TCRdb's version includes in-frame clones alone and lacks a portion of them. This sample has tens of thousands of clones, with 86% found just once. Sequences were obtained from peripheral blood. The receptors were sampled from a man aged 25 to 45 with acute or convalescent COVID-19. Each CDR3 is given with its conserved first and last residue. Fields, in order: J gene, clone size, D gene, V gene, CDR3 DNA, CDR3 protein. The D gene is left open where the match is weak. Not every row has a clone size; where given, it reads once, few, many or a size class.

j_call: TRBJ1-2; clone_size: .; d_call: .; v_call: TRBV12-3/TRBV12-4; cdr3_nt: TGTGCCAGCAGTAGGGTCGGAGGAGGCTACACCTTC; cdr3_aa: CASSRVGGGYTF
j_call: TRBJ1-2; clone_size: .; d_call: TRBD1; v_call: TRBV7-2; cdr3_nt: TGTGCCAGCAGCGCCGGGACAGGGGGCTTCTATGGCTACACCTTC; cdr3_aa: CASSAGTGGFYGYTF
j_call: TRBJ1-5; clone_size: .; d_call: .; v_call: TRBV28; cdr3_nt: TGTGCCAGCAGTAACAGTAAGGCGAATCAGCCCCAGCATTTT; cdr3_aa: CASSNSKANQPQHF
j_call: TRBJ1-1; clone_size: .; d_call: .; v_call: TRBV6-1; cdr3_nt: TGTGCCAGCAGGGAAGGTGGGGGGATGAACACTGAAGCTTTCTTT; cdr3_aa: CASREGGGMNTEAFF
j_call: TRBJ1-1; clone_size: .; d_call: .; v_call: TRBV6-1; cdr3_nt: TGTGCCAGCAGTGAAGGCGTTGGGGCCACTGAAGCTTTCTTT; cdr3_aa: CASSEGVGATEAFF
j_call: TRBJ2-2; clone_size: .; d_call: .; v_call: TRBV5-1; cdr3_nt: TGCGCCAGCAGCTTAGAAAGAGGCCCCCTTGGGGAGCTGTTTTTT; cdr3_aa: CASSLERGPLGELFF
j_call: TRBJ1-6; clone_size: once; d_call: TRBD1; v_call: TRBV5-1; cdr3_nt: TGCGCCAGCAGCTTGGCCGGGACAGACCTTTCACCCCTCCACTTT; cdr3_aa: CASSLAGTDLSPLHF
j_call: TRBJ2-5; clone_size: .; d_call: .; v_call: TRBV7-9; cdr3_nt: TGTGCCAGCAGCTTAGACGGGAGACCACAAGAGACCCAGTACTTC; cdr3_aa: CASSLDGRPQETQYF
j_call: TRBJ1-2; clone_size: .; d_call: .; v_call: TRBV30; cdr3_nt: TGTGCCTGGAGGAATCAGGTCACCACCAATAACTATGGCTACACCTTC; cdr3_aa: CAWRNQVTTNNYGYTF
j_call: TRBJ1-2; clone_size: .; d_call: TRBD1; v_call: TRBV6-6; cdr3_nt: TGTGCCAGCAGTCCCAGGGGGGAGCGGAACTATGGCTACACCTTC; cdr3_aa: CASSPRGERNYGYTF
j_call: TRBJ2-6; clone_size: .; d_call: TRBD1; v_call: TRBV6-2/TRBV6-3; cdr3_nt: TGTGCCAGCAGTTACAGGGGGCGCGGGGCCAACGTCCTGACTTTC; cdr3_aa: CASSYRGRGANVLTF
j_call: TRBJ2-7; clone_size: once; d_call: .; v_call: TRBV11-2; cdr3_nt: TGTGCCAGCAGCCCCGAGCTCCACTCCTACGAGCAGTACTTC; cdr3_aa: CASSPELHSYEQYF
j_call: TRBJ2-5; clone_size: .; d_call: .; v_call: TRBV29-1; cdr3_nt: TGCAGCGTGGGGCAGCAAAAAGAGACCCAGTACTTC; cdr3_aa: CSVGQQKETQYF
j_call: TRBJ1-5; clone_size: .; d_call: .; v_call: TRBV6-6; cdr3_nt: TGTGCCAGCAGTTACTGGAGGGGTATTGGCAATCAGCCCCAGCATTTT; cdr3_aa: CASSYWRGIGNQPQHF
j_call: TRBJ2-3; clone_size: .; d_call: TRBD2; v_call: TRBV2; cdr3_nt: TGTGCCAGCAGTGGGGCTAGCGGGGGTGACACAGATACGCAGTATTTT; cdr3_aa: CASSGASGGDTDTQYF
j_call: TRBJ2-1; clone_size: .; d_call: TRBD2; v_call: TRBV18; cdr3_nt: TGTGCCAGCTCAGTCGGGGGGGGCCCACAGTTCTTC; cdr3_aa: CASSVGGGPQFF
j_call: TRBJ1-1; clone_size: .; d_call: .; v_call: TRBV6-6; cdr3_nt: TGTGCCAGCAGTTACTCGTTAACAGCGAACACTGAAGCTTTCTTT; cdr3_aa: CASSYSLTANTEAFF
j_call: TRBJ1-5; clone_size: once; d_call: TRBD1; v_call: TRBV7-2; cdr3_nt: TGTGCCAGCAACCCGACAGGGGGCACCAATCAGCCCCAGCATTTT; cdr3_aa: CASNPTGGTNQPQHF
j_call: TRBJ1-5; clone_size: .; d_call: .; v_call: TRBV7-8; cdr3_nt: TGTGCCAGCAGCCGCGACAGGACTCATAGCAATCAGCCCCAGCATTTT; cdr3_aa: CASSRDRTHSNQPQHF
j_call: TRBJ2-1; clone_size: few; d_call: .; v_call: TRBV27; cdr3_nt: TGTGCCAGCACCCTTTACAATGAGCAGTTCTTC; cdr3_aa: CASTLYNEQFF
j_call: TRBJ1-1; clone_size: .; d_call: TRBD1; v_call: TRBV7-2; cdr3_nt: TGTGCCAGCAGGATACAGGGGGTTGGAGCTTTCTTT; cdr3_aa: CASRIQGVGAFF
j_call: TRBJ2-3; clone_size: .; d_call: TRBD2; v_call: TRBV19; cdr3_nt: TGTGCCAGTAGTATGGGGGGGAATACGCAGTATTTT; cdr3_aa: CASSMGGNTQYF
j_call: TRBJ2-2; clone_size: .; d_call: TRBD1; v_call: TRBV24-1; cdr3_nt: TGTGCCACCAGTGAGGCCGGGACAGGGAACACCGGGGAGCTGTTTTTT; cdr3_aa: CATSEAGTGNTGELFF
j_call: TRBJ1-1; clone_size: .; d_call: .; v_call: TRBV5-1; cdr3_nt: TGCGCCAGCAGCTTTGGACAGTCTAACACTGAAGCTTTCTTT; cdr3_aa: CASSFGQSNTEAFF
j_call: TRBJ1-2; clone_size: .; d_call: .; v_call: TRBV7-9; cdr3_nt: TGTGCCAGCAGCCCAACCGACAGACAATATGGCTACACCTTC; cdr3_aa: CASSPTDRQYGYTF
j_call: TRBJ1-1; clone_size: .; d_call: .; v_call: TRBV27; cdr3_nt: TGTGCCAGCAGTTTATCATTCGCCGGACGGGGGAACACTGAAGCTTTCTTT; cdr3_aa: CASSLSFAGRGNTEAFF
j_call: TRBJ1-2; clone_size: once; d_call: TRBD1; v_call: TRBV27; cdr3_nt: TGTGCCAGCAGTTCACCCCACGGACAGGGAGGTGGCTACACCTTC; cdr3_aa: CASSSPHGQGGGYTF
j_call: TRBJ1-1; clone_size: once; d_call: .; v_call: TRBV7-9; cdr3_nt: TGTGCCAGCAGCTTGGGGCAGGCCCATGAAGCTTTCTTT; cdr3_aa: CASSLGQAHEAFF
j_call: TRBJ2-5; clone_size: .; d_call: TRBD2; v_call: TRBV10-2; cdr3_nt: TGCGCCAGCAGTGATGGGGCGGGGGGGCCGTTGGAGACCCAGTACTTC; cdr3_aa: CASSDGAGGPLETQYF
j_call: TRBJ1-5; clone_size: .; d_call: .; v_call: TRBV2; cdr3_nt: TGTGCCAGCAGTGAAGAGAGCCTAAGGGGGTTTGGACAGCCCCAGCATTTT; cdr3_aa: CASSEESLRGFGQPQHF
j_call: TRBJ2-1; clone_size: .; d_call: .; v_call: TRBV10-3; cdr3_nt: TGTGCCATCAGTGAATTACAGGGAGCTAACAATGAGCAGTTCTTC; cdr3_aa: CAISELQGANNEQFF
j_call: TRBJ2-7; clone_size: .; d_call: .; v_call: TRBV18; cdr3_nt: TGTGCCAGCTCACTATCGGACAGCTACGAGCAGTACTTC; cdr3_aa: CASSLSDSYEQYF
j_call: TRBJ1-2; clone_size: .; d_call: TRBD1; v_call: TRBV9; cdr3_nt: TGTGCCAGCAGCGCCAAGGGGACAGGGGGGGCAGTCACCTTC; cdr3_aa: CASSAKGTGGAVTF
j_call: TRBJ2-3; clone_size: .; d_call: TRBD2; v_call: TRBV19; cdr3_nt: TGTGCCACATCCCGGGGGGGAGCTAGCACAGATACGCAGTATTTT; cdr3_aa: CATSRGGASTDTQYF
j_call: TRBJ2-5; clone_size: .; d_call: .; v_call: TRBV18; cdr3_nt: TGTGCCAGCTCACCACCGAGGGAGACCCAGTACTTC; cdr3_aa: CASSPPRETQYF
j_call: TRBJ2-3; clone_size: once; d_call: .; v_call: TRBV4-2; cdr3_nt: TGTGCCAGCAGCCAAGAGGGGGGAGAAGATACGCAGTATTTT; cdr3_aa: CASSQEGGEDTQYF
j_call: TRBJ2-2; clone_size: .; d_call: .; v_call: TRBV19; cdr3_nt: TGTGCCAGTAGTCCAGCAGGGGGGGAGCTGTTTTTT; cdr3_aa: CASSPAGGELFF
j_call: TRBJ1-5; clone_size: .; d_call: .; v_call: TRBV6-5; cdr3_nt: TGTGCCGCGCGGAGGGGGGGGAGCAATCAGCCCCAGCATTTT; cdr3_aa: CAARRGGSNQPQHF
j_call: TRBJ1-1; clone_size: .; d_call: TRBD1; v_call: TRBV19; cdr3_nt: TGTGCCAGTAGTACGGGGACAGGGCCCACTGAAGCTTTCTTT; cdr3_aa: CASSTGTGPTEAFF
j_call: TRBJ1-4; clone_size: .; d_call: .; v_call: TRBV5-5; cdr3_nt: TGTGCCAGCAGCTGGGGACTGGCAAATGAAAAACTGTTTTTT; cdr3_aa: CASSWGLANEKLFF
j_call: TRBJ1-2; clone_size: .; d_call: .; v_call: TRBV5-1; cdr3_nt: TGCGCCAGCAGCTTGGACATCTCGAGGGATGGCTACACCTTC; cdr3_aa: CASSLDISRDGYTF
j_call: TRBJ1-5; clone_size: .; d_call: .; v_call: TRBV25-1; cdr3_nt: TGTGCCAGCAGTGCTTTCCAGCCCCAGCATTTT; cdr3_aa: CASSAFQPQHF
j_call: TRBJ2-5; clone_size: few; d_call: TRBD1; v_call: TRBV27; cdr3_nt: TGTGCCAGCAGTCCACGACAGGGTGGAGAGACCCAGTACTTC; cdr3_aa: CASSPRQGGETQYF
j_call: TRBJ1-1; clone_size: once; d_call: TRBD1; v_call: TRBV27; cdr3_nt: TGTGCCAGCAGTTCGGGACAGGGGGCCGCGAACACTGAAGCTTTCTTT; cdr3_aa: CASSSGQGAANTEAFF
j_call: TRBJ2-3; clone_size: .; d_call: .; v_call: TRBV7-6; cdr3_nt: TGTGCCAGCAGCCCTGATGGGGGCGATACAGATACGCAGTATTTT; cdr3_aa: CASSPDGGDTDTQYF
j_call: TRBJ2-7; clone_size: once; d_call: .; v_call: TRBV19; cdr3_nt: TGTGCCAGTAGTAAGCTCAGGGGCGAGCAGTACTTC; cdr3_aa: CASSKLRGEQYF
j_call: TRBJ1-3; clone_size: .; d_call: TRBD1; v_call: TRBV19; cdr3_nt: TGTGCCAGTACCCGGACAGGGGTTGGAAACACCATATATTTT; cdr3_aa: CASTRTGVGNTIYF
j_call: TRBJ1-1; clone_size: .; d_call: TRBD1; v_call: TRBV30; cdr3_nt: TGTGCCTGGAGTGCCTACAGGGGTATCAACACTGAAGCTTTCTTT; cdr3_aa: CAWSAYRGINTEAFF
j_call: TRBJ1-1; clone_size: .; d_call: .; v_call: TRBV9; cdr3_nt: TGTGCCAGCAGCGTAGTATCAGGGAACACTGAAGCTTTCTTT; cdr3_aa: CASSVVSGNTEAFF
j_call: TRBJ1-2; clone_size: .; d_call: .; v_call: TRBV5-1; cdr3_nt: TGCGCCAGCAGCTCTTCGGAGGTTTACACCTTC; cdr3_aa: CASSSSEVYTF
j_call: TRBJ1-6; clone_size: few; d_call: .; v_call: TRBV6-5; cdr3_nt: TGTGCCACTTTGGGGGCCCTAGACGGATCACCCCTCCACTTT; cdr3_aa: CATLGALDGSPLHF
j_call: TRBJ1-6; clone_size: .; d_call: TRBD1; v_call: TRBV6-5; cdr3_nt: TGTGCCAGCAGTTACTCGAGACAGGGGGATTCACCCCTCCACTTT; cdr3_aa: CASSYSRQGDSPLHF